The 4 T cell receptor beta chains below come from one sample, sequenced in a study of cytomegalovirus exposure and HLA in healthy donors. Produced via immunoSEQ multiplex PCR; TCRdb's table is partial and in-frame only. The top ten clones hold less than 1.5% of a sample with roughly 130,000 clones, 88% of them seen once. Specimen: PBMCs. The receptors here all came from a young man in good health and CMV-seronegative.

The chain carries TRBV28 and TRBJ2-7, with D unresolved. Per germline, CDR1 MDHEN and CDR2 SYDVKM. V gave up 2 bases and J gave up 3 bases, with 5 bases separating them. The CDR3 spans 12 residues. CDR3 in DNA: TGTGCCAGCAGTTTAGTACTCTACGAGCAGTACTTC. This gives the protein CASSLVLYEQYF.

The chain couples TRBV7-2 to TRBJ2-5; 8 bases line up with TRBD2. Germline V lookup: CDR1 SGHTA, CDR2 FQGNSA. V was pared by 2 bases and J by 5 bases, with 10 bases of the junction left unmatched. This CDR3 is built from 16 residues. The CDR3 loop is CASSLTPGAGGETQYF. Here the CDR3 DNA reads TGTGCCAGCAGCTTAACCCCCGGGGCGGGAGGCGAGACCCAGTACTTC.

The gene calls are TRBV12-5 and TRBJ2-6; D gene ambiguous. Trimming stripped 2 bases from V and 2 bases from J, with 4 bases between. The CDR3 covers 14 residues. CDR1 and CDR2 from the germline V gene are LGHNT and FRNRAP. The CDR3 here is CASGLTAGANVLTF. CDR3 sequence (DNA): TGTGCTAGTGGTTTGACAGCTGGGGCCAACGTCCTGACTTTC.

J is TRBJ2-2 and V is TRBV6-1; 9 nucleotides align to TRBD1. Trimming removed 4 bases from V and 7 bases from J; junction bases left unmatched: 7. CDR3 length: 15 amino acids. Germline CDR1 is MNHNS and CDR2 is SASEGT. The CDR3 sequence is CASSAEQGAGGELFF. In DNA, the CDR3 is TGTGCCAGCAGTGCCGAACAGGGGGCCGGCGGGGAGCTGTTTTTT.